This T cell receptor (beta chain) was found in a study of shared clonotypes between healthy human individuals. Overall study results and limits: The study generally estimated greater richness for naive than memory subsets. Against clonotypes common to all four donors, non-shared ones had lower generation probabilities.

Produced via immunoSEQ multiplex PCR; TCRdb's table is partial and in-frame only. There are 850,000 to 1,100,000 clones in the sample; approximately 80% occur only once, and 0.89% lies in the top ten. The CDR3 loop spans 16 amino acids. CDR1 SGHRS and CDR2 YFSETQ come from the germline V gene. Comments on this clone: What it recognizes is unknown. A junction boundary mismatches the germline segment, possibly from a read error.

The source of this sequence is a man between 18 and 29 years old in good health. Some clones in this sample may be carry-over from other donors' samples. Input material: memory CD4+ T cells from PBMCs. The sample's subset: CD45RA-negative fraction. This chain uses TRBV5-1 with TRBJ2-2, with D perhaps being TRBD1 or TRBD2 (5 bases each). DNA of the CDR3: TGCGCCAGCAGCTTGGCGGCAGGGAGACTGGCCGGGGAGCTATTTTTT. It specifies CASSLAAGRLAGELFF.